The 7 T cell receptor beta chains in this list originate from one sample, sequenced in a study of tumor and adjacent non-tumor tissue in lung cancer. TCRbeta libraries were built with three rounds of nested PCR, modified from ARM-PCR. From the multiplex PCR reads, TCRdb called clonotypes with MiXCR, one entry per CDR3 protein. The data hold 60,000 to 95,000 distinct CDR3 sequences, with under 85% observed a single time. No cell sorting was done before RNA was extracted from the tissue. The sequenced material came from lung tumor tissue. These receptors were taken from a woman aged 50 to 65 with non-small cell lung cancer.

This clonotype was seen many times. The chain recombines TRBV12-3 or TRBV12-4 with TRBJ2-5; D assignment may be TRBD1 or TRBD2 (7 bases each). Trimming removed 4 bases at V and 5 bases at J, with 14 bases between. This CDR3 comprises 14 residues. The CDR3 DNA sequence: TGTGCCAGCAGTTGGGGCCAGGGGGGGGAGACCCAGTACTTC. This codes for CASSWGQGGETQYF.

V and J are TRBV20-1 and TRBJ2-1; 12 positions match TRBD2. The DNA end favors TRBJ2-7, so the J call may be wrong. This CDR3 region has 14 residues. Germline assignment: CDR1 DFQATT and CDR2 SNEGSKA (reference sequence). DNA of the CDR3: TGCAGTGTTTCAACTAGCGGGAGGAGCAATGAGCAGTACTTC. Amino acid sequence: CSVSTSGRSNEQYF.

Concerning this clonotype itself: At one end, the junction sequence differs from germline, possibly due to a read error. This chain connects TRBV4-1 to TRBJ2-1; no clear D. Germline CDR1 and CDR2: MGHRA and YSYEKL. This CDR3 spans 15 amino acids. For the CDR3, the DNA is TGCGCCAGCATCCAAGATCAGATTAGCTTCAATGAGCAGCTCTTC. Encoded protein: CASIQDQISFNEQLF.

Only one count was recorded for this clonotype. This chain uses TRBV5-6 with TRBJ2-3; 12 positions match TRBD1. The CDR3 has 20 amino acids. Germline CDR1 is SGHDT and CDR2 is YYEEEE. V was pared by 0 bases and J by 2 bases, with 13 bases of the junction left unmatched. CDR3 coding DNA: TGTGCCAGCAGCTTGGAGCTGGGACAGGGGGCTTATTTCCCCACAGATACGCAGTATTTT. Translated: CASSLELGQGAYFPTDTQYF.

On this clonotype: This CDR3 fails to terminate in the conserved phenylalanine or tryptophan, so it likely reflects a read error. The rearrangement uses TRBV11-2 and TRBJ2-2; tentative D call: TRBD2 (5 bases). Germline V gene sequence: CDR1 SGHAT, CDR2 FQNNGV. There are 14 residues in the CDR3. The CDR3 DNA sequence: TGCGCCAGCGTCTATACTAGAGACACCGGGGAGCTGTTTTTA. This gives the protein CASVYTRDTGELFL.

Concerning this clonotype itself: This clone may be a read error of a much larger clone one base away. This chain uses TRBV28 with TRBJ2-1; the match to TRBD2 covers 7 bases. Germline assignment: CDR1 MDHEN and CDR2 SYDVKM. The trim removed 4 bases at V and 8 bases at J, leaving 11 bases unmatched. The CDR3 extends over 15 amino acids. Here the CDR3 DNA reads TGTGCCAGCAGTTCAATGGGGGGGGGAGGCCATGAGCAGTTCTTC. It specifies CASSSMGGGGHEQFF.

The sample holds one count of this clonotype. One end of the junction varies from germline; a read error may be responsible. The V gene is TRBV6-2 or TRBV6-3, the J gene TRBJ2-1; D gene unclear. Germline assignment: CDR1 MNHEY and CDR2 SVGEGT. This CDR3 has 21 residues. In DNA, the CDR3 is TGTGTCAGCAGTTACCTAACAGAGTTTTGGGTCCCCTCTACCCTCTACAGTGAGCAGTTTTTC. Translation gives CVSSYLTEFWVPSTLYSEQFF.